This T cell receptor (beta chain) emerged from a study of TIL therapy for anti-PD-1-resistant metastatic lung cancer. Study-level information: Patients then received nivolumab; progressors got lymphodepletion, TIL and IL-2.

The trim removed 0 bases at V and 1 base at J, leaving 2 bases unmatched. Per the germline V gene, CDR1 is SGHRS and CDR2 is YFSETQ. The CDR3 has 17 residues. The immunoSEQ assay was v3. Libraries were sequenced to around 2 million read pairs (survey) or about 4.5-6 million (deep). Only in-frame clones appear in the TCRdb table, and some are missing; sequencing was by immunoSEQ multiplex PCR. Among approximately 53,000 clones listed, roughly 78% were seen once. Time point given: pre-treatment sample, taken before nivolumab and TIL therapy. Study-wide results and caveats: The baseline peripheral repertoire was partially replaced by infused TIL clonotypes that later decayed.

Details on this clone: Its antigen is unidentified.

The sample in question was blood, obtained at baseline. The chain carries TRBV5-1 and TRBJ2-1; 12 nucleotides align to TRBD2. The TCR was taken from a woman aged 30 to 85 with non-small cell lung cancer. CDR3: CASSLETSGGSYNEQFF. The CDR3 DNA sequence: TGCGCCAGCAGCTTGGAGACTAGCGGGGGTTCCTACAATGAGCAGTTCTTC.